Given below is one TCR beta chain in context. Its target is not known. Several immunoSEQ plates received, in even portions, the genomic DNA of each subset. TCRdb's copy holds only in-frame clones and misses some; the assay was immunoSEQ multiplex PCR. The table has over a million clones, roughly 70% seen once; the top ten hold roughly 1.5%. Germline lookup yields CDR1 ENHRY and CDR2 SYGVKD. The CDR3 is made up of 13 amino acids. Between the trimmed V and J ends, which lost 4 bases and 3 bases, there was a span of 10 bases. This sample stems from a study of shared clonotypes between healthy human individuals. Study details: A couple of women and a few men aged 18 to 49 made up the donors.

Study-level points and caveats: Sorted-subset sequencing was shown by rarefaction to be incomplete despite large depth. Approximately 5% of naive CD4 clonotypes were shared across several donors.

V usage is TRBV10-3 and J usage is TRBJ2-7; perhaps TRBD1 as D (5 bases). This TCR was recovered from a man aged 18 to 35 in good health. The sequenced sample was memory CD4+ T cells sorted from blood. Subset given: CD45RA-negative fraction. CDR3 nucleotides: TGTGCCATCAGTGCCAGGGAAGGCTACGAGCAGTACTTC. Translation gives CAISAREGYEQYF.